The subject of this entry is one T cell receptor beta chain. Its antigen is unknown. Base qualities are not provided; no much larger clone lies one nucleotide away. This sample stems from a study of vaccination and CD4 T cells after COVID-19 (dated by TCRdb to the early 2020s). Regarding the complete study: Convalescent patients had a positive SARS-CoV-2 result on nasal swab PCR, and of these patients, several had mild disease and one had severe disease. Six males and four females were included in the convalescent cohort, with two Hispanic individuals, seven Caucasians, two Asians and one multiracial person represented. A few convalescent patients were sampled both early after vaccination (day 14) and late after vaccination (days 161 to 241). In nine to eleven COVID-19 convalescent patients and a handful of infection-naive healthy vaccine recipients, researchers compared the spike-specific CD4+ TCR repertoire from before mRNA vaccination with the repertoire from after. Post-vaccine blood samples were collected a median of about 72 days after the second vaccine dose, ranging from about 13 to 250 days. Post-COVID blood samples were collected from convalescent patients a median of around 100 days after diagnosis, with a range of about 35 to 161 days. The cultures were stimulated with overlapping spike peptide pools from SARS-CoV-2 and from the common cold coronaviruses HCoV-NL63, HCoV-OC43 and HCoV-229E. Participants received two doses of either the Pfizer-BioNTech BNT162b2 vaccine (n=8) or the Moderna mRNA-1273 vaccine (n=2). Control cultures received a CEFX viral epitope pool as the positive control, an HIV-1 Nef peptide pool as the negative control, or no peptide. On the study overall, not on this receptor specifically: Among convalescent patients, a median roughly 90% of the SARS-CoV-2-reactive clones seen after vaccination appeared only after vaccination, which suggests priming specific to the vaccine. The study included relatively few convalescent patients and did not analyze early timepoints after natural infection. The median number of SARS-CoV-2-reactive clonotypes rose from 20 to 25 after infection to a few dozen after vaccination, but the change was not significant. Of the vaccine-specific clones in convalescent patients, 304 of 307, or nearly all, reacted only to SARS-CoV-2 spike and did not cross-react with common cold coronaviruses.

Taken with the paper, the label for time point translates to: late sampling 161 to 241 days after vaccination in a few convalescent patients. The treatment or condition tag for this specimen amounts to: 10-day PBMC culture with coronavirus spike peptide pools or control peptides (ViraFEST assay). The ViraFEST assay was used in the study, in which antigen-specific T cells were expanded with peptide pools and expanded clonotypes were subsequently identified by TCR sequencing. The convalescent patients' positive SARS-CoV-2 PCR tests fell between March and December 2020, which was before the Alpha, Beta and Delta variants emerged in the United States. Each well held millions of PBMCs cultured with approximately 10 ug/ml peptide pools in IMDM containing approximately 5% human AB serum and roughly 10 IU/ml IL-2. On days 3 and 7, half of the culture medium was replaced with fresh IL-2-containing medium. After around 11 days of culture, CD4+ T cells were isolated by negative selection using the EasySep CD4+ T cell isolation kit. PBMCs were separated from whole blood using Ficoll-Paque Plus gradient centrifugation and then either used fresh or cryopreserved at -140C. Culture conditions were generally each tested in triplicate wells.

The library was produced with PCR. DNA from cultured CD4+ T cells underwent TCR sequencing with the Oncomine TCR Beta short-read assay at the Johns Hopkins FTIC core. Genomic DNA was extracted from the cultured CD4+ T cells with the QIAamp micro DNA kit. Oncomine TCR Beta libraries from cultured CD4+ T cells were pooled with unique dual indexes and sequenced on an Illumina iSeq 100. Regarding the original processing steps: Non-productive sequences were filtered out, and CDR3s that did not start with C, did not end with F or W, or were shorter than 7 amino acids were discarded. The MANAFEST web application identified antigen-specific clonotypes by comparing peptide-stimulated wells against reference wells and other culture wells. To be called positive, a clone needed an FDR below 0.05, an odds ratio above 5, and a productive frequency above 0.1% in at least two of three replicate wells. A clonotype counted as cross-reactive if it showed significant expansion both in the SARS-CoV-2 spike wells and in at least one common cold coronavirus spike condition. Similarity between CDR3 sequences was evaluated in R version 3.6.1 using Levenshtein distances (stringdist) and unrooted phylogenetic trees (ape). TCRdb passed the public sequencing reads through fastp at Q25 and MiXCR, retaining productive beta sequences. Entries that share a CDR3 protein sequence are merged under the most common genes and DNA. TCRdb's processing, not the authors' own work, is the source of the V and J calls. Present in this sample are about 21,000 distinct CDR3 sequences, 40% to 50% of which were seen just once. Roughly a tenth of the sample rests with the top ten.

Material: CD4+ T cells from blood, cultured in vitro, obtained about 7 months after SARS-CoV-2 vaccination. This clonotype originated in a human donor who had recovered from COVID-19.

The CDR3 here reads CATSDLYQYF. The nucleotide sequence is given as TGTGCCACCAGTGATTTGTACCAGTACTTC. Recombination linked TRBV24-1 to TRBJ2-5; the D gene lacks a confident call. The CDR3 goes from the cysteine to the phenylalanine over 10 residues. Just CDR3 DNA is preserved here, 30 bases in frame from base 1. V is pared back by 0 bases and J by 10 bases, with 2 bases lying between the germline termini. From a lookup of the germline V gene, CDR1 and CDR2 are KGHDR and SFDVKD.